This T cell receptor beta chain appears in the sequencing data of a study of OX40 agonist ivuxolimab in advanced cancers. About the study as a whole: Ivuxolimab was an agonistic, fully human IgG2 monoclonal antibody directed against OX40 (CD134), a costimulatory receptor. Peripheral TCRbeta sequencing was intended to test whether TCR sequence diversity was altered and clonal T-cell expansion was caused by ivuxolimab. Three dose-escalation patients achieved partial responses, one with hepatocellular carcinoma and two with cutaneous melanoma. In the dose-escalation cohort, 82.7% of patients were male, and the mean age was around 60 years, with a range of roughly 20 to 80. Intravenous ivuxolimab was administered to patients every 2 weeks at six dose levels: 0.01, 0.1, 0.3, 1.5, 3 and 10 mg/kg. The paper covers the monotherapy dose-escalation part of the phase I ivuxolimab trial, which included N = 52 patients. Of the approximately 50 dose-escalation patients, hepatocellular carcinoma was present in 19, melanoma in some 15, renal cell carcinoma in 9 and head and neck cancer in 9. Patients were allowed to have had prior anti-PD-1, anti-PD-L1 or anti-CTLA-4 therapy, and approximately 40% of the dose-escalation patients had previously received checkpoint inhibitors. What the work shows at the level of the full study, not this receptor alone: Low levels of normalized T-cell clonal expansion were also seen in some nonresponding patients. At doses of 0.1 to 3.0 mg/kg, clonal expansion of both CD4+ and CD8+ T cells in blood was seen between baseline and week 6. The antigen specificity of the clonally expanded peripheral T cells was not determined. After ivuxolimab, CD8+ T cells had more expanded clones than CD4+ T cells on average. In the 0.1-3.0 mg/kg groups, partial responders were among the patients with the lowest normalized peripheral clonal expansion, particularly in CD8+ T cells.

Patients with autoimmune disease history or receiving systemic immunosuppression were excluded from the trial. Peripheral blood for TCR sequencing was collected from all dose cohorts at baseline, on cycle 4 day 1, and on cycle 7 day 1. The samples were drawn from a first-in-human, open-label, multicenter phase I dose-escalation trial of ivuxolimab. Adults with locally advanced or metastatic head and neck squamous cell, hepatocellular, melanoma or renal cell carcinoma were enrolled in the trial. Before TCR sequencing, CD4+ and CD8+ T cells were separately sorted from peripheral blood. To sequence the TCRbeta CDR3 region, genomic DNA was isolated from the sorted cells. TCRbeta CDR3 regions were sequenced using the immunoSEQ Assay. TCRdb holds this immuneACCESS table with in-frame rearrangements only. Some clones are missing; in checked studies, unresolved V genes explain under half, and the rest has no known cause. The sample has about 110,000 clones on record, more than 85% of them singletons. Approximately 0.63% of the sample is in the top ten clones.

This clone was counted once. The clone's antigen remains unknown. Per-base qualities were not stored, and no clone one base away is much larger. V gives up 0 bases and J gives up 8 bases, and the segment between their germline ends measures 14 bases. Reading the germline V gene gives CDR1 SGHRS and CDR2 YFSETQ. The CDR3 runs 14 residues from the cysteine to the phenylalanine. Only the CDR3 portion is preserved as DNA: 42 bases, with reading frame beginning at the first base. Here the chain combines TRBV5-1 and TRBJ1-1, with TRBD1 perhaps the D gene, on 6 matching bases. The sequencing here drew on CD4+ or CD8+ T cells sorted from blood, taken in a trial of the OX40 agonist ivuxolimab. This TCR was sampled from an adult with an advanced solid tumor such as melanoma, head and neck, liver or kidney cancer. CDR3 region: CASSLDGGTLEAFF. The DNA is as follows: TGCGCCAGCAGCTTGGATGGAGGGACATTGGAAGCTTTCTTT.